The entry that follows covers one T cell receptor beta chain sequence. Antigen specificity is unknown. The sample holds other DNA sequences that translate to the same CDR3. Method: immunoSEQ multiplex PCR; TCRdb's copy keeps in-frame clones and lacks some. The sample comprises under 55,000 clones, roughly 80% of which are singletons, and about 15% rests with the top ten. The source of the sample is a study of OX40 agonist ivuxolimab in advanced cancers. At the level of the study: At doses from 0.01 to 10 mg/kg, patients were given intravenous ivuxolimab every 2 weeks. Melanoma, hepatocellular carcinoma, head and neck or renal cell cancer occurred in dose-escalation patients.

Germline trimming cut 5 bases from V and 3 bases from J; bases unmatched to any gene: 11. Germline CDR1 reads MNHEY; CDR2 reads SMNVEV (reference sequence). CDR3 size: 16 residues. Overall study results and limits: Determination of antigen specificity was not performed for the expanded peripheral T cells. The study found among the lowest clonal expansion in partial responders at 0.1-3.0 mg/kg.

This chain connects TRBV27 to TRBJ2-3; TRBD2 agrees at 7 bases. Source: CD4+ or CD8+ T cells sorted from blood, taken in a trial of the OX40 agonist ivuxolimab. The sequence was obtained from an adult with an advanced solid tumor such as melanoma, head and neck, liver or kidney cancer. As DNA, the CDR3 is TGTGCCAGCAGTCCGTCAGCGGGGACGGGGACAGATACGCAGTATTTT. Protein sequence: CASSPSAGTGTDTQYF.